The T cell receptor beta chain described here comes from a study of blood T cells in healthy people across ages. Study results and limitations: Long-lived donors carried more naive CD4+ cells and greater diversity than aged donors. Leaving the PBMCs unsorted stopped any conclusive comparison of naive versus antigen-experienced cells.

Primers used in a second PCR of roughly 7 to 12 cycles were a sample-barcoded 5' primer and a J-beta primer mix. One entry per CDR3 protein results from TCRdb running MiXCR on the 5' RACE reads. The sample records some 880,000 distinct CDR3 sequences, about 36% being singletons. Many counts were recorded for this clonotype. Its antigen is not identified. Unmatched junction bases numbered 4, after V lost 4 bases and J lost 1 base. From germline, CDR1 is SGDLS and CDR2 YYNGEE. This CDR3 region has 15 residues. The chain joins TRBV9 to TRBJ2-1; 8 nucleotides match TRBD1. The origin of this receptor is a man between 18 and 35 years old in good health. What was sequenced was blood. The CDR3 DNA follows: TGTGCCAGCAGCCCCTGGACAGGGTCCTACAATGAGCAGTTCTTC. This sequence encodes CASSPWTGSYNEQFF.